This is a list of T cell receptor beta chains from one sample in a study of TIL therapy for anti-PD-1-resistant metastatic lung cancer. Profiling relied on immunoSEQ multiplex PCR, and the TCRdb table lists in-frame clones only, not all of them. Of about 60,000 clones listed, roughly two thirds were seen once; the top ten hold roughly 7.2%. The source was blood, collected at baseline. These receptors all stem from a person aged 25-85 years with non-small cell lung cancer. The CDR3 runs from the conserved cysteine through the conserved F or W.

CDR3 protein: CASSEGIATTHQHF; J gene: TRBJ1-5; V gene: TRBV6-1; CDR3 length: 14
CDR3 protein: CASSEQPSNTEAFF; J gene: TRBJ1-1; V gene: TRBV6-1; CDR3 length: 14
CDR3 protein: CASRPGLNTQPQHF; J gene: TRBJ1-5; V gene: TRBV10-3; CDR3 length: 14
CDR3 protein: CAISPLGASTDTQYF; J gene: TRBJ2-3; V gene: TRBV10-3; CDR3 length: 15
CDR3 protein: CASSALPAGVDTQYF; J gene: TRBJ2-3; V gene: TRBV11-2; CDR3 length: 15
CDR3 protein: CASSEYGISYEQYF; J gene: TRBJ2-7; V gene: TRBV2; CDR3 length: 14
CDR3 protein: CASSYRQGAGQPQHF; J gene: TRBJ1-5; V gene: TRBV4-1; CDR3 length: 15
CDR3 protein: CASSRASSGANVLTF; J gene: TRBJ2-6; V gene: TRBV5-5; CDR3 length: 15
CDR3 protein: CASKGQQPPYGYTF; J gene: TRBJ1-2; V gene: TRBV6-4; CDR3 length: 14
CDR3 protein: CASSGEDGDEQFF; J gene: TRBJ2-1; V gene: TRBV2; CDR3 length: 13
CDR3 protein: CASSLGQTDITGYYNEQFF; J gene: TRBJ2-1; V gene: TRBV5-1; CDR3 length: 19
CDR3 protein: CASRSAEGAMSNQPQHF; J gene: TRBJ1-5; V gene: TRBV27; CDR3 length: 17
CDR3 protein: CASSLGVSIPQETQYF; J gene: TRBJ2-5; V gene: TRBV11-3; CDR3 length: 16
CDR3 protein: CASSSPPGSSETYGYTF; J gene: TRBJ1-2; V gene: TRBV28; CDR3 length: 17
CDR3 protein: CSVGTGGFHGYTF; J gene: TRBJ1-2; V gene: TRBV29-1; CDR3 length: 13
CDR3 protein: CAWHTGGREKLFF; J gene: TRBJ1-4; V gene: TRBV30; CDR3 length: 13
CDR3 protein: CAWNWRDTGELFF; J gene: TRBJ2-2; V gene: TRBV30; CDR3 length: 13
CDR3 protein: CASSYRQDLAKNIQYF; J gene: TRBJ2-4; V gene: TRBV5-6; CDR3 length: 16
CDR3 protein: CASSLGTTDNEQFF; J gene: TRBJ2-1; V gene: TRBV5-8; CDR3 length: 14
CDR3 protein: CASSLGALSNQPQHF; J gene: TRBJ1-5; V gene: TRBV7-2; CDR3 length: 15
CDR3 protein: CASTLDRGGGYTF; J gene: TRBJ1-2; V gene: TRBV2; CDR3 length: 13
CDR3 protein: CASSITVYGYTF; J gene: TRBJ1-2; V gene: TRBV19; CDR3 length: 12
CDR3 protein: CASSLALSLQGSGANVLTF; J gene: TRBJ2-6; V gene: TRBV11-3; CDR3 length: 19
CDR3 protein: CASKHDGIEAFF; J gene: TRBJ1-1; V gene: TRBV2; CDR3 length: 12
CDR3 protein: CASSPGAGSYNEQFF; J gene: TRBJ2-1; V gene: TRBV4-1; CDR3 length: 15
CDR3 protein: CASSPSGQGTYEQYF; J gene: TRBJ2-7; V gene: TRBV7-3; CDR3 length: 15
CDR3 protein: CASSGSSLVVEQFF; J gene: TRBJ2-1; V gene: TRBV2; CDR3 length: 14
CDR3 protein: CASSSRDPARTGELFF; J gene: TRBJ2-2; V gene: TRBV19; CDR3 length: 16
CDR3 protein: CASSNAGYGYTF; J gene: TRBJ1-2; V gene: TRBV27; CDR3 length: 12
CDR3 protein: CASSDYSPTEAFF; J gene: TRBJ1-1; V gene: TRBV10-1; CDR3 length: 13
CDR3 protein: CASSPQVWANTEAFF; J gene: TRBJ1-1; V gene: TRBV18; CDR3 length: 15
CDR3 protein: CAISELGATYNEQFF; J gene: TRBJ2-1; V gene: TRBV10-3; CDR3 length: 15
CDR3 protein: CASSVGQGGFYGYTF; J gene: TRBJ1-2; V gene: TRBV9; CDR3 length: 15
CDR3 protein: CASNLGQADNSPLHF; J gene: TRBJ1-6; V gene: TRBV7-9; CDR3 length: 15
CDR3 protein: CASSQGGDPSEKLFF; J gene: TRBJ1-4; V gene: TRBV4-1; CDR3 length: 15
CDR3 protein: CASSEDNSYEQYF; J gene: TRBJ2-7; V gene: TRBV5-1; CDR3 length: 13
CDR3 protein: CASTQGRQWNEKLFF; J gene: TRBJ1-4; V gene: TRBV19; CDR3 length: 15
CDR3 protein: CASSLEGPRTGELFF; J gene: TRBJ2-2; V gene: TRBV5-1; CDR3 length: 15
CDR3 protein: CATSRVRGDRDQPQHF; J gene: TRBJ1-5; V gene: TRBV15; CDR3 length: 16